This entry features one T cell receptor (beta chain) sequence. Its binding antigen is unknown. The sample holds no much larger clone one base away, and base qualities are not on file. According to the study, the label for this sample's time point signals: cells obtained before transplantation from donor or recipient. CD3+CD4+ and CD3+CD8+ populations were FACS-sorted from unstimulated pre-transplant donor and recipient cells taken from spleen or lymph nodes. The data originate from a study of graft-versus-host responses after intestinal transplantation (dated by TCRdb to the early 2020s). Regarding the research as a whole: Recipients received multivisceral, liver-intestinal, or isolated intestinal transplants. All recipients received anti-thymocyte globulin induction followed by maintenance tacrolimus and steroids for 3 to 4 years. After intestinal transplantation, graft-versus-host and host-versus-graft alloreactive T cell clones in the graft, circulation and bone marrow were tracked using bulk TCR-beta CDR3 sequencing. Alloreactive clones were identified by sequencing pre-transplant mixed lymphocyte reaction products and comparing these products with unstimulated pre-transplant donor and recipient T cells. The cohort enrolled 20 to 25 intestinal transplant recipients including one retransplant, and a few patients lacking pretransplant specimens were excluded. A peak of at least 4% donor T cells among recipient peripheral blood mononuclear cells was the definition used for donor T cell macrochimerism. Samples from a few later patients were sequenced in-house on an Illumina MiSeq with MiXCR processing rather than by the commercial service. Overall results and qualifications from the work: GvH clones were detected in recipient bone marrow, and some of these GvH clones were observed earlier in ileal mucosa or blood, consistent with an intestinal mucosal origin. Patients with donor T cell macrochimerism had high GvH to HvG T cell clonal ratios in their allografts. Early after transplant, declines in HvG clones were associated with peak levels of circulating GvH clones. The conclusions were limited by the relatively low number and heterogeneity of the intestinal transplant patients.

Including the terminal cysteine and phenylalanine, the CDR3 comprises 11 residues. The sequence is cut down to CDR3 DNA, 33 bases in frame from base 1. Trimming takes 7 bases from V and 7 bases from J, and the germline ends sit 7 bases apart. The CDR1 and CDR2 encoded by the germline V gene (reference sequence) are SEHNR and FQNEAQ. Libraries were built with the immunoSEQ multiplex PCR assay. For most patients, genomic DNA was isolated with the Qiagen DNeasy Blood and Tissue Kit and sent frozen to Adaptive Biotechnologies for TCR sequencing. For most patients, high-throughput TCR-beta CDR3 sequencing of genomic DNA was performed by Adaptive Biotechnologies. The paper's data handling went like this. Adaptive's ImmunoSEQ software was the source of the TCR sequencing data for about 17 patients, while a few other patients were processed with MiXCR and VDJtools. CD4 versus CD8 sorting errors were corrected by removing sequences found in both subsets at a frequency ratio below 5:1. CDR3 nucleotide sequences shared by donor and recipient were removed because the origin of these sequences could not be assigned. To be classed as alloreactive, a clone needed at least 2-fold expansion over unstimulated cells and a minimum CFSE-low frequency of 0.002% (template counts) or 0.001% (read counts). A clone was considered mappable if detected in the sequenced pre-transplant spleen, lymph node, or MLR CFSE-low populations of the donor or recipient. The cumulative frequency of alloreactive clones was calculated as a percentage of all sequences, weighted by copy number. TCRdb's version of the immuneACCESS table is confined to in-frame rearrangements and falls short of the full clone set. An unresolved V gene accounts for under half of the shortfall where checked; the remainder is of unknown origin. The V and J calls and the clone size are those of that table, but D and trimming were determined from the DNA. This sample lists some 93,000 clones; around 90% were detected once. Approximately 0.5% of the sample belongs to the ten largest clones.

The V and J segments used are TRBV7-9 and TRBJ2-2; no D gene is confidently identified. The sequence derives from a human donor who received an intestinal transplant. The material was unstimulated CD8+ T cells sorted from spleen or lymph node cells, obtained before intestinal transplant. CDR3 protein: CASTLGGELFF. The bases read TGTGCCAGCACCCTCGGCGGGGAGCTGTTTTTT.